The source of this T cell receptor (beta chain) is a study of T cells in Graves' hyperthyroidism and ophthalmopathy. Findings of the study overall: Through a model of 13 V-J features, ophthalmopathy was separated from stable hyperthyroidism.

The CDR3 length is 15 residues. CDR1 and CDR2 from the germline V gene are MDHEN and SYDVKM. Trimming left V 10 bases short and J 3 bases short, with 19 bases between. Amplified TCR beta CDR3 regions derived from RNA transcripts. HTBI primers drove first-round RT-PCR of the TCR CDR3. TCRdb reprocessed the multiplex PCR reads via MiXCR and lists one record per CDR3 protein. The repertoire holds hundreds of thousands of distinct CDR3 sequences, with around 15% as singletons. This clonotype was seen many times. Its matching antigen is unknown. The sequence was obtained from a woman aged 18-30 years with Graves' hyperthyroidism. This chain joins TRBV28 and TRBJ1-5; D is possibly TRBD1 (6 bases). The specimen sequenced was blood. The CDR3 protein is CATKSRQVFNQPQHF. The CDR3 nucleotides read TGTGCCACCAAATCGCGACAGGTCTTCAATCAGCCCCAGCATTTT.